Each of the 28 T cell receptor beta chains below was sequenced from the same sample in a study of T cell repertoires in cytomegalovirus infection. Using its own MiXCR run on the reads, TCRdb lists one record per CDR3 protein. The sample records around 740,000 distinct CDR3 sequences, roughly a third being singletons. Specimen: PBMCs. The origin of the receptors is a human donor in good health (CMV status not recorded). Some clones in this sample may be carry-over from other donors' samples.

The chain couples TRBV6-1 to TRBJ2-5; D may be TRBD2 (7 bases). CDR1 is MNHNS, CDR2 SASEGT, per germline. The V end was cut by 6 bases, the J end by 8 bases, with 13 bases between. This CDR3 has 12 amino acids. CDR3 residues: CASRGGTITQYF. The CDR3 region has the DNA TGTGCCAGCAGGGGGGGGACAATCACCCAGTACTTC.

This clonotype showed up just a few times. The chain couples TRBV6-1 to TRBJ2-7, with D hard to call. The V end was cut by 3 bases, the J end by 4 bases, with 19 bases between. Germline loops: CDR1 MNHNS, CDR2 SASEGT. CDR3 length: 16 residues. The CDR3 nucleotides are TGTGCCAGCAGTGACCCGGGCCTGCCTTTACGGTACGAGCAGTACTTC. Translating gives CASSDPGLPLRYEQYF.

Ten or more counts support this clonotype. The chain has TRBV7-6 and TRBJ2-7; tentative D call: TRBD2 (6 bases). V was trimmed by 5 bases and J by 6 bases, leaving 17 bases between them. This CDR3 comprises 14 residues. The germline CDR1 and CDR2 sequences are SGHVS and FNYEAQ. CDR3 sequence: CASSSRGYLSEQYF. In DNA form, the CDR3 reads TGTGCCAGCAGCAGCCGGGGGTACCTCTCCGAGCAGTACTTC.

The chain recombines TRBV29-1 with TRBJ2-5, with D uncertain. Per germline, CDR1 SQVTM and CDR2 ANQGSEA. The CDR3 runs to 10 residues. V gave up 7 bases and J gave up 5 bases, with 8 bases separating them. The CDR3 region is CSANSETQYF. The CDR3 bases are TGCAGCGCCAACTCGGAGACCCAGTACTTC.

This chain uses TRBV5-4 with TRBJ1-1; D is unclear. Trimming took 1 base from V and 4 from J, leaving 11 bases between them. There are 14 residues in the CDR3. Germline V gene lookup returns CDR1 SGHNT and CDR2 YYREEE (reference sequence). This chain's CDR3 is CASSLRGMGTEAFF. In nucleotides, the CDR3 is TGTGCCAGCAGCTTGCGGGGAATGGGCACTGAAGCTTTCTTT.

This clonotype was picked up many times. The J gene is TRBJ1-2, the V gene TRBV28; 7 bases map to TRBD1. The CDR3 covers 16 residues. Germline CDR1 and CDR2: MDHEN and SYDVKM. V trimming: 5 bases; J trimming: 5 bases; junction bases outside the gene matches: 14. The CDR3 nucleotides read TGTGCCAGCAGTCAGGGGGGCACCAATTACTTATATGGCTACACCTTC. Translation: CASSQGGTNYLYGYTF.

This clonotype was seen at least ten times. The CDR3 sequence: CASSYAGGMNTEAFF. Here the CDR3 DNA reads TGTGCCAGCAGTTACGCAGGGGGAATGAACACTGAAGCTTTCTTT. The chain is built from TRBV7-2 and TRBJ1-1; TRBD1 aligns across 7 bases. With 6 bases clipped from V and 0 bases from J, the junction kept 7 bases outside the gene matches. CDR1 and CDR2 (germline): SGHTA, FQGNSA. The CDR3 is 15 residues long.

J is TRBJ1-6 and V is TRBV27; the D gene is possibly TRBD1 (5 bases). CDR3 size: 16 residues. Trimming took off 3 bases at V and 5 bases at J, with 14 bases between the two ends. Germline lookup yields CDR1 MNHEY and CDR2 SMNVEV (reference sequence). CDR3 nucleotides: TGTGCCAGCAGTTTTGGGGGGACTTCCGATAATTCACCCCTCCACTTT. It yields the protein CASSFGGTSDNSPLHF.

The rearrangement links TRBV18 to TRBJ2-7; TRBD1 agrees at 8 bases. V gave up 0 bases and J gave up 8 bases; unmatched junction bases: 9. Germline values: CDR1 KGHSH, CDR2 LQKENI. CDR3 size: 15 residues. CDR3 protein: CASSPPSTDRGQQYF. CDR3 bases: TGTGCCAGCTCACCACCGTCCACCGACAGGGGCCAGCAGTACTTC.

This clonotype was observed a handful of times. The CDR3 DNA sequence: TGTGCCAGCAGCTTTACTACAGTTCCCCATGGCTACACCTTC. This translates into CASSFTTVPHGYTF. The chain is built from TRBV7-2 and TRBJ1-2; D not certain. The CDR3 extends over 14 amino acids. Germline CDR1 is SGHTA and CDR2 is FQGNSA. V lost 3 bases and J lost 6, with 14 bases in between. The complete variable domain, with remaining parts taken from reference TRBV7-2 and TRBJ1-2, reads GAGVSQSPSNKVTEKGKDVELRCDPISGHTALYWYRQSLGQGLEFLIYFQGNSAPDKSGLPSDRFSAERTGGSVSTLTIQRTQQEDSAVYLCASSFTTVPHGYTFGSGTRLTVV.

This clonotype occurred a few times. The chain employs TRBV20-1 and TRBJ2-3; TRBD2 matches 7 bases. The trim removed 0 bases at V and 5 bases at J, leaving 5 bases unmatched. Germline CDR1 DFQATT, CDR2 SNEGSKA (reference sequence). The CDR3 length is 14 residues. For the CDR3, the DNA is TGCAGTGCTAGAGATCCGTCGGGAGGAGATACGCAGTATTTT. Protein sequence: CSARDPSGGDTQYF.

The sample holds one count of this clonotype. It is likely a read error, because the conserved phenylalanine at the end of the CDR3 is missing. The rearrangement links TRBV29-1 to TRBJ2-7, with a weak D call TRBD2 (6 bases). The CDR3 is made up of 13 amino acids. V shed 5 bases and J shed 3 bases, with 14 bases lying between them. Germline assignment: CDR1 SQVTM and CDR2 ANQGSEA. CDR3 residues: CSVSDGEDYEQYL. In DNA, the CDR3 is TGCAGCGTTAGCGACGGGGAGGACTACGAGCAGTACTTA.

This clonotype was seen ten or more times. This chain links TRBV7-8 with TRBJ1-1; the D gene is possibly TRBD1 (5 bases). Trimming took 1 base from V and 1 from J, leaving 10 bases between them. CDR1 is SGHVS, CDR2 FQNEAQ, per germline. CDR3 length: 15 residues. The CDR3 DNA follows: TGTGCCAGCAGCTTAGTAAGACAGACGAACACTGAAGCTTTCTTT. This translates into CASSLVRQTNTEAFF. Based on the CDR3 plus reference TRBV7-8 and TRBJ1-1, the full variable domain is GAGVSQSPRYKVAKRGQDVALRCDPISGHVSLFWYQQALGQGPEFLTYFQNEAQLDKSGLPSDRFFAERPEGSVSTLKIQRTQQEDSAVYLCASSLVRQTNTEAFFGQGTRLTVV.

As to this clonotype: The CDR3 does not close with the conserved phenylalanine or tryptophan, likely indicating a read error. The chain couples TRBV7-2 to TRBJ2-1; 15 bases map to TRBD2. V shed 5 bases and J 6 bases; nucleotides not matched to a gene: 8. CDR3 size: 17 residues. CDR1 SGHTA and CDR2 FQGNSA come from the germline V gene. CDR3 loop: CASSAGGTSGGRNEQFL. The DNA for the CDR3 is TGTGCCAGCAGCGCCGGGGGGACTAGCGGGGGGCGCAATGAGCAGTTCTTA.

Regarding this clonotype: A read error may produce the germline difference seen at one junction end. The V gene is TRBV6-8, the J gene TRBJ1-2, with D possibly matching TRBD1 (5 bases). Germline V gene sequence: CDR1 MNHGY, CDR2 SAAAGT. CDR3 size: 13 residues. CDR3 sequence: CATDIQISYGYAF. The CDR3, as DNA: TGTGCCACGGACATACAGATTTCCTATGGCTACGCCTTC.

The chain uses TRBV12-3 or TRBV12-4 and TRBJ1-3; D is ambiguous. This CDR3 comprises 13 residues. The germline V and J ends were trimmed by 5 bases and 1 base, with 6 bases remaining between them. Here the CDR3 DNA reads TGTGCCAGCAGTATAAATTCTGGAAACACCATATATTTT. Translated: CASSINSGNTIYF.

This clonotype was detected only once. It is likely a read error, because the conserved phenylalanine at the end of the CDR3 is missing. The rearrangement links TRBV6-1 to TRBJ2-5; 10 nucleotides align to TRBD1. The ends lost 10 bases at V and 5 bases at J; junction bases unmatched: 13. Looked up from germline, CDR1 is MNHNS and CDR2 is SASEGT. This CDR3 is 15 amino acids long. The CDR3 region is CATVTGQGTIETQYL. CDR3 in DNA: TGTGCCACCGTTACGGGACAGGGGACTATCGAGACCCAGTACTTA.

This clonotype is a singleton in its sample. The J gene is TRBJ2-3, the V gene TRBV27; D ambiguous. Germline loops: CDR1 MNHEY, CDR2 SMNVEV (reference sequence). The CDR3 is 16 residues long. V shed 5 bases and J shed 2 bases, with 17 bases lying between them. The DNA of the CDR3 is TGTGCCAGCAGTGCAGATCCCCTGCACCTCACAGATACGCAGTATTTT. Translation: CASSADPLHLTDTQYF.

The chain recombines TRBV12-3 or TRBV12-4 with TRBJ2-1; 12 bases fit TRBD2. CDR3 length: 17 residues. Unmatched junction bases numbered 18, after V lost 6 bases and J lost 12 bases. The CDR3 DNA is TGTGCCAGCAGGACTAGGGTCGGGCTAGCGGGAGGGCCTAGGCAGTTCTTC. It is translated as CASRTRVGLAGGPRQFF.

The CDR3 region is CAITRDTTNSGNTIYF. DNA for the CDR3: TGTGCCATCACTAGGGACACCACTAACTCTGGAAACACCATATATTTT. The chain couples TRBV10-3 to TRBJ1-3, with D tentatively TRBD1 (6 bases). This CDR3 is built from 16 residues. V shed 7 bases and J shed 0 bases, with 16 bases lying between them. In germline, CDR1 is ENHRY, CDR2 SYGVKD.

This clonotype was recorded many times. The chain joins TRBV6-1 to TRBJ2-2; D uncertain. Germline CDR1 reads MNHNS; CDR2 reads SASEGT. Deletions cut 1 base from V and 6 bases from J, with 6 bases between. The CDR3 is made up of 13 amino acids. The CDR3 region has the DNA TGTGCCAGCAGTGAAGAATGGCCCGGGGAGCTGTTTTTT. Protein product: CASSEEWPGELFF.

This clonotype was counted between two and nine times. This chain uses TRBV12-3 or TRBV12-4 with TRBJ1-5; 10 nucleotides align to TRBD1. Germline trimming cut 7 bases from V and 4 bases from J; bases unmatched to any gene: 4. There are 14 residues in the CDR3. In nucleotides, the CDR3 is TGTGCCAGCAAAGACAGGGGGCCGAATCAGCCCCAGCATTTT. This translates into CASKDRGPNQPQHF.

Turning to this clonotype: A read error may produce the germline difference seen at one junction end. The chain carries TRBV7-3 and TRBJ1-2; D possibly corresponds to TRBD1 (5 bases). Germline CDR1 and CDR2: SGHTA and FQGTGA. This CDR3 region has 12 residues. The CDR3 DNA reads as TGCACCGGGGCTTTTTATACCTATGGCTACACCTTC. It is translated as CTGAFYTYGYTF.

This clonotype was recorded a few times. The chain is built from TRBV14 and TRBJ2-1, with 8 positions matching TRBD2. The CDR3 runs to 16 residues. The V segment lost 4 bases and the J segment 7 bases; nucleotides outside the gene matches: 12. Germline loops: CDR1 SGHDN, CDR2 FVKESK. The CDR3 is CASSPQLAAGGNEQFF. CDR3 in DNA: TGTGCCAGCAGCCCACAACTAGCGGCCGGTGGGAATGAGCAGTTCTTC.

The chain couples TRBV19 to TRBJ2-1; 9 positions match TRBD1. Germline CDR1 and CDR2: LNHDA and SQIVND (reference sequence). CDR3 size: 13 residues. J was trimmed by 9 bases and V by 5 bases; bases with no gene match: 5. The CDR3 loop is CASSGGQGREQFF. Here the CDR3 DNA reads TGTGCCAGTAGTGGGGGACAGGGACGTGAGCAGTTCTTC.

The J gene is TRBJ1-2, the V gene TRBV19; D may be TRBD1 (5 bases). CDR1 and CDR2 (germline): LNHDA, SQIVND (reference sequence). This CDR3 is 16 amino acids long. Trimming shortened V by 3 bases and J by 4 bases, and 18 bases separated the two germline ends. CDR3 loop: CASSIIVGTRSYGYTF. CDR3 nucleotide sequence: TGTGCCAGTAGTATCATTGTCGGGACGAGAAGCTATGGCTACACCTTC.

The DNA of the CDR3 is TGCAGTGCTTTCCGAGGCTCCTACAATGAGCAGTTCTTC. Amino acids: CSAFRGSYNEQFF. The rearrangement uses TRBV20-1 and TRBJ2-1; D call uncertain. V was cut by 5 bases and J by 0 bases, with 8 bases left in between. The CDR3 covers 13 residues. Per the germline V gene, CDR1 is DFQATT and CDR2 is SNEGSKA (reference sequence).

The sample holds a few counts of this clonotype. This sequence joins TRBV27 and TRBJ2-3; 12 bases line up with TRBD2. CDR3 length: 17 amino acids. Trimming removed 2 bases from V and 2 bases from J; junction bases left unmatched: 5. Germline-derived CDR1 and CDR2 are MNHEY and SMNVEV (reference sequence). DNA of the CDR3: TGTGCCAGCAGTTTACCCGGACTAGCGGGAACCACAGATACGCAGTATTTT. It yields the protein CASSLPGLAGTTDTQYF.